The next 4 T cell receptor beta chains were all read from a single sample in a study of blood T cell repertoires in COVID-19. Sequencing used immunoSEQ multiplex PCR; TCRdb keeps in-frame clones, though not all of them. The profile covers some 130,000 clones, with nearly 70% appearing a single time and 1.9% taken by the ten largest. Sequenced: peripheral blood. The receptors stem from a woman aged 65 to 85 with acute or convalescent COVID-19.

This rearrangement joins TRBV28 to TRBJ1-2; D not resolved. Trimming took 6 bases from V and 2 from J, leaving 10 bases between them. Germline CDR1 MDHEN, CDR2 SYDVKM. The length of the CDR3 is 13 residues. CDR3 nucleotides: TGTGCCAGCAGCACTAATCAGAACTATGGCTACACCTTC. It translates to CASSTNQNYGYTF.

This clone was seen a single time. The genes are TRBV5-1 and TRBJ2-3; no reliable D call. The CDR3 is made up of 17 amino acids. CDR1 SGHRS and CDR2 YFSETQ come from the germline V gene. Trimming removed 0 bases from V and 0 bases from J, with 14 bases in between. The CDR3 sequence: CASSLVFSESSTDTQYF. The CDR3 region has the DNA TGCGCCAGCAGCTTGGTTTTTTCCGAGTCTAGCACAGATACGCAGTATTTT.

V and J are TRBV19 and TRBJ1-5; tentatively, D is TRBD1 (6 bases). Germline CDR1 is LNHDA and CDR2 is SQIVND (reference sequence). This CDR3 contains 17 residues. Trimming stripped 6 bases from V and 6 bases from J, with 24 bases between. The CDR3 coding sequence is TGTGCCAGTAGCACCGAACCGGCCGACAGGCGGAGTCAGCCCCAGCATTTT. It codes for CASSTEPADRRSQPQHF.

This clone was detected a few times. The genes are TRBV27 and TRBJ1-1, with 8 bases identical to TRBD1. Trimming at V came to 2 bases and at J to 3 bases, leaving 8 bases not matched to a gene. The CDR3 is made up of 16 amino acids. Germline CDR1 is MNHEY and CDR2 is SMNVEV (reference sequence). CDR3 region: CASSLRAGGGYTEAFF. DNA of the CDR3: TGTGCCAGCAGTTTAAGGGCAGGGGGCGGGTACACTGAAGCTTTCTTT.